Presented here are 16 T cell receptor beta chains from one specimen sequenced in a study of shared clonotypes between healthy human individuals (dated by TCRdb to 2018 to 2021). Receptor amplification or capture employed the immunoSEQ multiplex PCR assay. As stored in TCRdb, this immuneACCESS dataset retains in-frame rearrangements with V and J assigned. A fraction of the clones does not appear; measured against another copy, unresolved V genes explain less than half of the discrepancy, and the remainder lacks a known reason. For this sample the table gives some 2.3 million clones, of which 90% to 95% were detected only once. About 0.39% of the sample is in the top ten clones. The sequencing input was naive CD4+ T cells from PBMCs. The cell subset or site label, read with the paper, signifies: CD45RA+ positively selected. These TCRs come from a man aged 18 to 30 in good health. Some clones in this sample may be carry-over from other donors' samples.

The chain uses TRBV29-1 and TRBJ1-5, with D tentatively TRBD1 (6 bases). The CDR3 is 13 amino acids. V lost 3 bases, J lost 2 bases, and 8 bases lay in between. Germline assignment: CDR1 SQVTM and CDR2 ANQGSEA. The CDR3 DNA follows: TGCAGCGTTGATGAGGGGGGCAATCAGCCCCAGCATTTT. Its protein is CSVDEGGNQPQHF.

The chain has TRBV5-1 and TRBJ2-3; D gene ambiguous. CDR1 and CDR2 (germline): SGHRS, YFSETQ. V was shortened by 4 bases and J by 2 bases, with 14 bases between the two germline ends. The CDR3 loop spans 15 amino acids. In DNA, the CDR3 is TGCGCCAGCAGCGTAGACTCCGCGGTCACAGATACGCAGTATTTT. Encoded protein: CASSVDSAVTDTQYF.

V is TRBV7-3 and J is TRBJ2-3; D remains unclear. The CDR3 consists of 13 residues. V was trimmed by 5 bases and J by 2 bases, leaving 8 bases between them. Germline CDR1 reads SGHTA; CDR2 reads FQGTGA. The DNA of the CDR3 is TGTGCCAGCAGCCGACGAAACACAGATACGCAGTATTTT. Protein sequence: CASSRRNTDTQYF.

The CDR3 reads CASGPRDNTGELFF. The CDR3 DNA reads TGTGCCAGCGGGCCACGGGACAACACCGGGGAGCTGTTTTTT. This rearrangement joins TRBV6-1 to TRBJ2-2; D is perhaps TRBD1 or TRBD2 (5 bases each). Deletions cut 8 bases from V and 2 bases from J, with 12 bases between. The germline CDR1 and CDR2 sequences are MNHNS and SASEGT. The CDR3 is 14 residues long.

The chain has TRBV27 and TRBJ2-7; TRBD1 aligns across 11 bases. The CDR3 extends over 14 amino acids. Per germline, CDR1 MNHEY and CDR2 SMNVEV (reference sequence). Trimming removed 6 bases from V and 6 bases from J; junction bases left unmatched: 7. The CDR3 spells CASSQDRGRGEQYF. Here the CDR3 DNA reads TGTGCCAGCAGCCAGGACAGGGGGCGCGGCGAGCAGTACTTC.

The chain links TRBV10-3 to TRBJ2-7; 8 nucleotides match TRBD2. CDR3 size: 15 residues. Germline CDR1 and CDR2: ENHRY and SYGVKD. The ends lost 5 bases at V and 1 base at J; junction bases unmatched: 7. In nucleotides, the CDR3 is TGTGCCATCAGTAGACAAGCGGGAGCTTCCTACGAGCAGTACTTC. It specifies CAISRQAGASYEQYF.

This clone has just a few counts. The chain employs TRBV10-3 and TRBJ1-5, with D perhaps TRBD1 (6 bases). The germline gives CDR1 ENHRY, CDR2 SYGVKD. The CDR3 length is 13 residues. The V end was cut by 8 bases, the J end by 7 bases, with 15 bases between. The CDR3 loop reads CAIGIGGDQPQHF. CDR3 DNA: TGTGCCATCGGGATAGGGGGAGACCAGCCCCAGCATTTT.

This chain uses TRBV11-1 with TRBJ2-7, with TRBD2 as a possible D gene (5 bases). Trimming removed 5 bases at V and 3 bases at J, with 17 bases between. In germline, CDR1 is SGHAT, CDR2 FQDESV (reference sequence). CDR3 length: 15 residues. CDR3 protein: CASSLRVRGIYEQYF. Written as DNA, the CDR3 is TGTGCCAGCAGCCTAAGGGTGAGAGGGATCTACGAGCAGTACTTC.

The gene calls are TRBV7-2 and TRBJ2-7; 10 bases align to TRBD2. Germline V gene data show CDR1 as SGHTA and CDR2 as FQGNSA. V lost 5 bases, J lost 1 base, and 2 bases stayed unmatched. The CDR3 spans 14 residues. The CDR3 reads CASSRGLASYEQYF. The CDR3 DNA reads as TGTGCCAGCAGCAGGGGACTAGCGTCCTACGAGCAGTACTTC.

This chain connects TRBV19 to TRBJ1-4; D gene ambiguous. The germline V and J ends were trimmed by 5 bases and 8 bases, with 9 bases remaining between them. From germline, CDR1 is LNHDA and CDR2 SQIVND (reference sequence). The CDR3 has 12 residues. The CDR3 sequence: CASSPLQEKLFF. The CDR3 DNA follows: TGTGCCAGTAGTCCCCTTCAGGAAAAACTGTTTTTT.

Written as DNA, the CDR3 is TGTGCCAGCACCCCCGGGCTCGGAGAGGGAGATACGCAGTATTTT. It codes for CASTPGLGEGDTQYF. The chain couples TRBV6-5 to TRBJ2-3; D possibly corresponds to TRBD2 (5 bases). Germline assignment: CDR1 MNHEY and CDR2 SVGAGI. CDR3 length: 15 amino acids. The ends were cut back, 7 bases at V and 5 bases at J, with 19 bases in the middle.

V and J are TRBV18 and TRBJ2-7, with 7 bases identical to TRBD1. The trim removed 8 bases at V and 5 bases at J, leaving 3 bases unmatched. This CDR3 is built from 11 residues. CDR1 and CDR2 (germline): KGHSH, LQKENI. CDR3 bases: TGTGCCAGCAGGGACAGCCACGAGCAGTACTTC. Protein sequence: CASRDSHEQYF. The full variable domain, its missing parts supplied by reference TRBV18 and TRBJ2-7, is NAGVMQNPRHLVRRRGQEARLRCSPMKGHSHVYWYRQLPEEGLKFMVYLQKENIIDESGMPKERFSAEFPKEGPSILRIQQVVRGDSAAYFCASRDSHEQYFGPGTRLTVT.

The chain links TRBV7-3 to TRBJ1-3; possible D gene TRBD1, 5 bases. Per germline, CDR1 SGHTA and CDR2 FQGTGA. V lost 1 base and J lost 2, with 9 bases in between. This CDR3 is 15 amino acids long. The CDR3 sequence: CASSLMGGAGNTIYF. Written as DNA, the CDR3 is TGTGCCAGCAGCTTAATGGGGGGTGCTGGAAACACCATATATTTT.

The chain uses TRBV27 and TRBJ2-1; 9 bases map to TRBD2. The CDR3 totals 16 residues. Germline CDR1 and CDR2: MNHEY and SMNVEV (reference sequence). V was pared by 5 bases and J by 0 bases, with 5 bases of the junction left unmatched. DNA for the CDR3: TGTGCCAGCAGTCTCCCGACTAGCGGCTCCTACAATGAGCAGTTCTTC. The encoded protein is CASSLPTSGSYNEQFF.

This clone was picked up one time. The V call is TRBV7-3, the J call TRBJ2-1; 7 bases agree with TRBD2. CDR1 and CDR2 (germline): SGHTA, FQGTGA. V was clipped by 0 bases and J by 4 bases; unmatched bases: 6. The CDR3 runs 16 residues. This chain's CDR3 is CASSLTVLAAYNEQFF. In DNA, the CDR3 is TGTGCCAGCAGCTTAACTGTCCTAGCGGCATACAATGAGCAGTTCTTC.

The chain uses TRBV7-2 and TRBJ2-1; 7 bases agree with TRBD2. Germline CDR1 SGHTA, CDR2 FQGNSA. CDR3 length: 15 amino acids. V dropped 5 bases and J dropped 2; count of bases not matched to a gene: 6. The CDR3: CASSPWTRPYNEQFF. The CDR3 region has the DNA TGTGCCAGCAGCCCATGGACTAGACCCTACAATGAGCAGTTCTTC.